The clone carrying this TCR beta chain is a singleton in its sample. CDR1 is MGHRA, CDR2 YSYEKL, per germline. Trimming shortened V by 5 bases and J by 6 bases, and 16 bases separated the two germline ends. The CDR3 loop spans 14 amino acids. The data were obtained in a study of blood T cell repertoires in COVID-19. Across the study: T cells, B-cell-depleted T cells, or PBMCs provided the cDNA or gDNA that served as material.

Patients from Seattle were sampled longitudinally, starting during active infection. Original analysis: Amplification from reference gene primers served as the basis for estimated nucleated cell counts. Some clones are missing from TCRdb's copy, which holds only in-frame ones; the method was immunoSEQ multiplex PCR. That table gives V, J and clone size, and the DNA gave D and trimming. The sample has 250,000 to 350,000 clones; approximately 84% are singletons. The clonotype comes from a human donor with COVID-19, enrolled during active disease. The donor label of this sample is uncertain. The sequencing input was peripheral blood. V gene TRBV4-1 combines with J gene TRBJ1-2; TRBD1 is a possible D gene (6 bases). The CDR3 DNA is TGCGCCAGCAGCTCACCTGGCAGGGGAAATGGCTACACCTTC. Translation gives CASSSPGRGNGYTF.